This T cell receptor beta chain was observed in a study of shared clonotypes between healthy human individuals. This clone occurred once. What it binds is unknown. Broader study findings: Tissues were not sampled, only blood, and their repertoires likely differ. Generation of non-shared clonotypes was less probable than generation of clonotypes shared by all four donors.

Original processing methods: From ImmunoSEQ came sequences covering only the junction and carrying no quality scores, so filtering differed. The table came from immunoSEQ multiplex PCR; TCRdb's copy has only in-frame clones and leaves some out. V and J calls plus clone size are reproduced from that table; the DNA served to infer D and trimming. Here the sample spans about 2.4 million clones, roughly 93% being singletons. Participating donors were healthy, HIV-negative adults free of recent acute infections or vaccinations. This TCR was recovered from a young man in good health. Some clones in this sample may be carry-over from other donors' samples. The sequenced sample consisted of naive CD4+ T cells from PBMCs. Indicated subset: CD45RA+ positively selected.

For the CDR3, the DNA is TGTGCCAGCAGCCCGGACAGGGGCCAGGGGGCGAAGACTGAAGCTTTCTTT. This gives the protein CASSPDRGQGAKTEAFF. The chain recombines TRBV7-9 with TRBJ1-1; TRBD1 matches 9 bases. Germline trimming cut 5 bases from V and 5 bases from J; bases unmatched to any gene: 15. Germline CDR1 SEHNR, CDR2 FQNEAQ (reference sequence). This CDR3 contains 17 residues.